The rows below give T cell receptor beta chains drawn from one sample of a study of shared clonotypes between healthy human individuals. The data were produced by immunoSEQ multiplex PCR, yet TCRdb's version contains in-frame clones alone and is incomplete. The sample consists of over 1.5 million clones, around 98% of them appearing once. Source material: naive CD4+ T cells sorted from blood. These TCRs come from a man aged 25 to 40 in good health. CDR3s include the opening cysteine and the closing phenylalanine or tryptophan. The D gene is left open where the match is weak. Clone size is not always given. Where it is, it says once, few, many or a class for expanded clones.

V gene: TRBV18
clone size: .
J gene: TRBJ2-5
D gene: TRBD1
CDR3 protein: CASSPGTGGVETQYF
CDR3 DNA: TGTGCCAGCTCACCAGGAACAGGGGGAGTAGAGACCCAGTACTTC

V gene: TRBV9
clone size: .
J gene: TRBJ2-2
D gene: .
CDR3 protein: CASSVSQAGNHGELFF
CDR3 DNA: TGTGCCAGCAGCGTTAGCCAGGCAGGGAATCACGGGGAGCTGTTTTTT

V gene: TRBV7-3
clone size: .
J gene: TRBJ2-1
D gene: TRBD2
CDR3 protein: CASSFRTSGSISYNEQFF
CDR3 DNA: TGTGCCAGCAGCTTCCGGACTAGCGGGAGTATATCCTACAATGAGCAGTTCTTC

V gene: TRBV5-1
clone size: .
J gene: TRBJ2-7
D gene: TRBD1
CDR3 protein: CASSPSTGVVEQYF
CDR3 DNA: TGCGCCAGCAGCCCGTCGACAGGGGTCGTCGAGCAGTACTTC

V gene: TRBV5-1
clone size: once
J gene: TRBJ1-4
D gene: .
CDR3 protein: CASSLATATNEKLFF
CDR3 DNA: TGCGCCAGCAGCTTGGCCACGGCAACTAATGAAAAACTGTTTTTT

V gene: TRBV7-9
clone size: .
J gene: TRBJ2-7
D gene: .
CDR3 protein: CASSYNPGRDLSEQYF
CDR3 DNA: TGTGCCAGCAGCTATAATCCGGGACGAGACCTATCCGAGCAGTACTTC

V gene: TRBV25-1
clone size: .
J gene: TRBJ2-7
D gene: .
CDR3 protein: CASSVEAASYEQYF
CDR3 DNA: TGTGCCAGCAGTGTGGAAGCGGCCTCCTACGAGCAGTACTTC

V gene: TRBV28
clone size: .
J gene: TRBJ2-1
D gene: TRBD2
CDR3 protein: CASSLQSGSYNEQFF
CDR3 DNA: TGTGCCAGCAGTTTACAGAGCGGGAGCTACAATGAGCAGTTCTTC

V gene: TRBV28
clone size: .
J gene: TRBJ1-5
D gene: .
CDR3 protein: CASSPLLGSGNQPQHF
CDR3 DNA: TGTGCCAGCAGCCCCTTGCTTGGGTCCGGGAATCAGCCCCAGCATTTT

V gene: TRBV7-3
clone size: .
J gene: TRBJ2-5
D gene: .
CDR3 protein: CASSFSTSKETQYF
CDR3 DNA: TGTGCCAGCAGCTTTTCGACCAGCAAAGAGACCCAGTACTTC

V gene: TRBV10-3
clone size: .
J gene: TRBJ2-7
D gene: TRBD2
CDR3 protein: CAISQREAGVNEQYF
CDR3 DNA: TGTGCCATCTCGCAGCGGGAGGCCGGGGTAAACGAGCAGTACTTC

V gene: TRBV5-1
clone size: .
J gene: TRBJ1-2
D gene: TRBD1
CDR3 protein: CASTVGTANYGYTF
CDR3 DNA: TGCGCCAGCACCGTCGGGACAGCAAACTATGGCTACACCTTC

V gene: TRBV5-4
clone size: .
J gene: TRBJ2-1
D gene: .
CDR3 protein: CASSLVDHEQFF
CDR3 DNA: TGTGCCAGCAGCTTGGTGGACCATGAGCAGTTCTTC

V gene: TRBV13
clone size: .
J gene: TRBJ2-5
D gene: TRBD2
CDR3 protein: CASSFLAGVEETQYF
CDR3 DNA: TGTGCCAGCAGCTTCCTAGCGGGAGTGGAAGAGACCCAGTACTTC

V gene: TRBV7-8
clone size: once
J gene: TRBJ1-3
D gene: .
CDR3 protein: CASSLTTRNTIYF
CDR3 DNA: TGTGCCAGCAGCCTGACAACCAGAAACACCATATATTTT

V gene: TRBV4-1
clone size: once
J gene: TRBJ2-7
D gene: TRBD2
CDR3 protein: CASSPDPTSGRQYF
CDR3 DNA: TGCGCCAGCAGCCCAGACCCCACTAGCGGGAGGCAGTACTTC

V gene: TRBV7-3
clone size: .
J gene: TRBJ2-1
D gene: .
CDR3 protein: CASSPGSFHNEQFF
CDR3 DNA: TGTGCCAGCAGCCCGGGTTCGTTTCACAATGAGCAGTTCTTC

V gene: TRBV15
clone size: .
J gene: TRBJ1-1
D gene: .
CDR3 protein: CATSAGMNTEAFF
CDR3 DNA: TGTGCCACCAGCGCGGGTATGAACACTGAAGCTTTCTTT

V gene: TRBV5-8
clone size: .
J gene: TRBJ2-5
D gene: .
CDR3 protein: CASSPGDSIQETQYF
CDR3 DNA: TGTGCCAGCAGCCCGGGCGACAGTATCCAAGAGACCCAGTACTTC

V gene: TRBV6-1
clone size: .
J gene: TRBJ1-5
D gene: .
CDR3 protein: CASSEGTVHGAQHF
CDR3 DNA: TGTGCCAGCAGTGAAGGGACAGTCCACGGGGCCCAGCATTTT

V gene: TRBV29-1
clone size: .
J gene: TRBJ2-1
D gene: TRBD2
CDR3 protein: CSVDRTSGSLFSYNEQFF
CDR3 DNA: TGCAGCGTTGACAGGACTAGCGGGAGTTTGTTTTCCTACAATGAGCAGTTCTTC

V gene: TRBV9
clone size: .
J gene: TRBJ2-5
D gene: TRBD1
CDR3 protein: CASSVDGTGVETQYF
CDR3 DNA: TGTGCCAGCAGCGTAGATGGGACAGGGGTGGAGACCCAGTACTTC

V gene: TRBV11-2
clone size: .
J gene: TRBJ2-7
D gene: .
CDR3 protein: CASSLKHEQYF
CDR3 DNA: TGTGCCAGCAGCCTTAAGCACGAGCAGTACTTC

V gene: TRBV5-1
clone size: .
J gene: TRBJ2-3
D gene: .
CDR3 protein: CASSLGASTDTQYF
CDR3 DNA: TGCGCCAGCAGCTTAGGGGCGTCCACAGATACGCAGTATTTT

V gene: TRBV9
clone size: .
J gene: TRBJ2-5
D gene: TRBD2
CDR3 protein: CASSVGPTSGQETQYF
CDR3 DNA: TGTGCCAGCAGCGTAGGTCCTACTAGCGGCCAAGAGACCCAGTACTTC

V gene: TRBV20-1
clone size: .
J gene: TRBJ2-5
D gene: .
CDR3 protein: CSAPRKTQYF
CDR3 DNA: TGCAGTGCTCCCCGGAAGACCCAGTACTTC

V gene: TRBV21-1
clone size: once
J gene: TRBJ2-6
D gene: .
CDR3 protein: CASSKRNTPGSGANVLTF
CDR3 DNA: TGTGCCAGCAGCAAACGGAACACTCCAGGCTCTGGGGCCAACGTCCTGACTTTC

V gene: TRBV19
clone size: .
J gene: TRBJ1-3
D gene: TRBD1
CDR3 protein: CASSIYRGEGNTIYF
CDR3 DNA: TGTGCCAGTAGTATCTACAGGGGTGAAGGAAACACCATATATTTT

V gene: TRBV5-1
clone size: .
J gene: TRBJ2-1
D gene: .
CDR3 protein: CASSLDGDISYNEQFF
CDR3 DNA: TGCGCCAGCAGCTTGGACGGGGATATCTCCTACAATGAGCAGTTCTTC

V gene: TRBV11-2
clone size: .
J gene: TRBJ1-3
D gene: TRBD1
CDR3 protein: CASSRRQGFYGNTIYF
CDR3 DNA: TGTGCCAGCAGCCGCCGACAGGGCTTTTATGGAAACACCATATATTTT

V gene: TRBV18
clone size: .
J gene: TRBJ2-7
D gene: .
CDR3 protein: CASSLGGGEQYF
CDR3 DNA: TGTGCCAGCTCTCTCGGGGGAGGCGAGCAGTACTTC

V gene: TRBV6-5
clone size: .
J gene: TRBJ2-7
D gene: .
CDR3 protein: CASSTLNGMGEQYF
CDR3 DNA: TGTGCCAGCAGTACCCTCAACGGGATGGGCGAGCAGTACTTC